The clone carrying this T cell receptor beta chain was detected many times. Its cognate antigen is unknown. This entry is derived from a study of glioma-infiltrating T cells. Findings of the study overall: Gliomas, especially low-grade, showed above-expected tissue-blood divergence; non-neoplastic patients showed below. CDR3 overlap between tissue and blood was very small.

Amplification of TCR alpha and beta CDR3 regions from RNA used iRepertoire nested multiplex PCR. Input was 100-400 ng of tissue mRNA or PBMC total RNA. MiXCR, run by TCRdb on the multiplex PCR reads, gives a single entry per CDR3 protein. The table lists about 89,000 distinct CDR3 sequences, about 23% of them singletons. V was trimmed by 0 bases and J by 2 bases, leaving 7 bases between them. This CDR3 has 14 residues. CDR1 and CDR2 (germline): LNHNV, YYDKDF (reference sequence). The source is a human donor with low-grade glioma or glioblastoma, undergoing nonglioma brain surgery, or in good health (not recorded which). The chain employs TRBV15 and TRBJ1-2; the D is unclear. The sequencing input was glioma tissue, nonneoplastic brain tissue, or PBMCs (not recorded which). CDR3 sequence reads: CATSRERGNYGYTF. The CDR3, as DNA: TGTGCCACCAGCAGAGAACGGGGAAACTATGGCTACACCTTC.